Below are 7 T cell receptor beta chains sequenced from a single sample in a study of cytomegalovirus exposure and HLA in healthy donors. Produced via immunoSEQ multiplex PCR; TCRdb's table is partial and in-frame only. The data contain 68,000 or so clones, roughly nine tenths of them singletons. The sequenced sample was PBMCs. The receptors derive from a man younger than 35 in good health and CMV-seronegative.

This clone was picked up a small number of times. The rearrangement uses TRBV19 and TRBJ1-5, with D maybe TRBD1 (6 bases). The CDR3 loop spans 13 amino acids. Trimming left V 4 bases short and J 12 bases short, with 16 bases between. Germline V gene sequence: CDR1 LNHDA, CDR2 SQIVND (reference sequence). As DNA, the CDR3 is TGTGCCAGTAGTAGTACAGGGACACCCTTCCAGCATTTT. Encoded protein: CASSSTGTPFQHF. The whole variable domain, remainder taken from reference TRBV19 and TRBJ1-5, is DGGITQSPKYLFRKEGQNVTLSCEQNLNHDAMYWYRQDPGQGLRLIYYSQIVNDFQKGDIAEGYSVSREKKESFPLTVTSAQKNPTAFYLCASSSTGTPFQHFGDGTRLSIL.

A single count supports this clone. The chain combines TRBV25-1 with TRBJ1-2, with a weak D call TRBD1 (6 bases). This CDR3 region has 15 residues. Germline V gene data show CDR1 as MGHDK and CDR2 as SYGVNS. Trimming pared 7 bases from V and 4 bases from J, leaving 19 bases between. The CDR3 sequence is CASTPAGALGYGYTF. The DNA for the CDR3 is TGTGCCAGCACGCCGGCAGGGGCCCTTGGCTATGGCTACACCTTC.

This clone was observed a single time. The chain couples TRBV29-1 to TRBJ2-7, with 8 nucleotides matching TRBD1. The CDR3 sequence is 13 residues long. Germline trimming cut 6 bases from V and 2 bases from J; bases unmatched to any gene: 6. In germline, CDR1 is SQVTM, CDR2 ANQGSEA. The CDR3 loop is CSVDRGDTYEQYF. As DNA, the CDR3 is TGCAGCGTCGACAGGGGAGACACCTACGAGCAGTACTTC.

This chain connects TRBV7-3 to TRBJ2-2; TRBD2 is a possible D gene (6 bases). Trimming cost V 2 bases and J 5 bases, with 18 bases left between them. Germline V lookup: CDR1 SGHTA, CDR2 FQGTGA. This CDR3 is built from 17 residues. Here the CDR3 reads CASSLSFAGLGTGELFF. The DNA of the CDR3 is TGTGCCAGCAGCTTATCATTCGCGGGGCTGGGGACCGGGGAGCTGTTTTTT.

The rearrangement uses TRBV27 and TRBJ2-3, with D possibly matching TRBD2 (6 bases). V lost 5 bases, J lost 6 bases, and 21 bases lay in between. Germline lookup yields CDR1 MNHEY and CDR2 SMNVEV (reference sequence). The CDR3 runs to 16 residues. CDR3 in DNA: TGTGCCAGCAGTGGAGGTTGGGGACTCGCCCTGGATACGCAGTATTTT. Its translation: CASSGGWGLALDTQYF.

V gene TRBV9 combines with J gene TRBJ2-6; D remains unclear. CDR1 is SGDLS and CDR2 is YYNGEE in the germline V gene. There are 17 residues in the CDR3. Deletions cut 3 bases from V and 0 bases from J, with 13 bases between. The CDR3 nucleotides are TGTGCCAGCAGCGATGAAGACATTCTCTCTGGGGCCAACGTCCTGACTTTC. Residues: CASSDEDILSGANVLTF.

This chain connects TRBV11-2 to TRBJ2-3; tentatively, D is TRBD2 (6 bases). V lost 9 bases and J lost 0, with 10 bases in between. Germline assignment: CDR1 SGHAT and CDR2 FQNNGV. The CDR3 totals 13 residues. The CDR3 spells CASASASTDTQYF. For the CDR3, the DNA is TGTGCCAGTGCTAGCGCAAGCACAGATACGCAGTATTTT.